These T cell receptor beta chains were read from a single sample in a study of blood T cell repertoires in COVID-19. Produced via immunoSEQ multiplex PCR; TCRdb's table is partial and in-frame only. The sample holds 350,000 to 400,000 clones, more than 80% seen once. Material: peripheral blood. The receptor set was obtained from a woman in her 30s with COVID-19, enrolled during active disease. The CDR3 runs from the conserved cysteine through the conserved F or W. D genes are given only for firm matches. Clone size is not always given. Where it is, it says once, few, many or a class for expanded clones.

D	V	J	size	DNA	CDR3
.	TRBV5-1	TRBJ2-5	once	TGCGCCAGCAGCTTGATGGAGGGGATGTACCAAGAGACCCAGTACTTC	CASSLMEGMYQETQYF
TRBD2	TRBV7-9	TRBJ2-1	.	TGTGCCAGCAACTTCAATAAAGGCCAGCGGGGAGGGAATGAGCAGTTCTTC	CASNFNKGQRGGNEQFF
.	TRBV28	TRBJ2-1	.	TGTGCCAGTGGTTGGGGGGGCCCCTACAATGAGCAGTTCTTC	CASGWGGPYNEQFF
TRBD2	TRBV9	TRBJ2-1	.	TGTGCCAGCAGCGTAGTGAATAGCGGGCCCGCCTACAATGAGCAGTTCTTC	CASSVVNSGPAYNEQFF
.	TRBV4-1	TRBJ1-3	.	TGCGCCAGCAGCCAACTCTCGGGCTCTGGAAACACCATATATTTT	CASSQLSGSGNTIYF
TRBD1	TRBV6-5	TRBJ1-1	.	TGTGCCAGCAGTTACTCGACGATGACAGGGGCTTTCTTT	CASSYSTMTGAFF
TRBD2	TRBV30	TRBJ2-3	.	TGTGCCTCTACCCAGACTAGCGGCACAGATACGCAGTATTTT	CASTQTSGTDTQYF
.	TRBV5-1	TRBJ2-3	.	TGCGCCAGCAGCTTGGACCCCTCAGGAACCACAGATACGCAGTATTTT	CASSLDPSGTTDTQYF
TRBD1	TRBV2	TRBJ2-7	.	TGTGCCAGCAGCCCCCCCAGGGGGGAGCAGTACTTC	CASSPPRGEQYF
.	TRBV4-1	TRBJ2-6	.	TGCGCCAGCAGCCACGACCCGACAGTCGTCTCTGGGGCCAACGTCCTGACTTTC	CASSHDPTVVSGANVLTF
.	TRBV28	TRBJ1-5	.	TGTGCCAGCAGTTGGGATCCGGGGAGCAATCAGCCCCAGCATTTT	CASSWDPGSNQPQHF
TRBD1	TRBV7-2	TRBJ1-1	.	TGTGCCAGCAGCTCCCAAGGCTCGACAGGGAGGACTGAAGCTTTCTTT	CASSSQGSTGRTEAFF
TRBD2	TRBV18	TRBJ2-3	.	TGTGCCAGCTCAGGGACTAGATTCGCAGATACGCAGTATTTT	CASSGTRFADTQYF
TRBD2	TRBV6-2/TRBV6-3	TRBJ2-2	.	TGTGCCAGCAGTTACCTAGGACTAGCGGGGGGTACCCTCACCGGGGAGCTGTTTTTT	CASSYLGLAGGTLTGELFF
.	TRBV2	TRBJ1-1	.	TGTGCCAGCAGTGTACGGGGAGACACTGAAGCTTTCTTT	CASSVRGDTEAFF
TRBD1	TRBV28	TRBJ2-2	few	TGTGCCAGCACCCTCACAAAGGGACAGGGGCTAGGAACCGGGGAGCTGTTTTTT	CASTLTKGQGLGTGELFF
TRBD2	TRBV7-2	TRBJ2-5	few	TGTGCCAGCAGCCCGACTAGCGGGAGTCTAGAGACCCAGTACTTC	CASSPTSGSLETQYF
TRBD1	TRBV5-4	TRBJ1-4	.	TGTGCCAGCAGCTTGACTCCATGGGACAGTGAAAAACTGTTTTTT	CASSLTPWDSEKLFF
.	TRBV7-8	TRBJ2-5	once	TGTGCCAGCAGCCCGACGACTGGGTCAGAGACCCAGTACTTC	CASSPTTGSETQYF
TRBD2	TRBV20-1	TRBJ2-1	.	TGCAGTGCTAGTAGAAATAAGCGGGGGAGCCGCCTTAGTGATGAGCAGTTCTTC	CSASRNKRGSRLSDEQFF
.	TRBV18	TRBJ2-3	.	TGTGCCAGCTCAGTAGAGACAGCAGACACAGATACGCAGTATTTT	CASSVETADTDTQYF
TRBD2	TRBV2	TRBJ2-5	.	TGTGCCAGCAGGTCCGGGGGGGAAGAGACCCAGTACTTC	CASRSGGEETQYF
.	TRBV2	TRBJ1-3	.	TGTGCCAGCAGCCCCAGGGGATACATCTCTGGAAACACCATATATTTT	CASSPRGYISGNTIYF
.	TRBV5-4	TRBJ2-3	.	TGTGCCAGCAGCCCCCTAGCTGTGCCAGATACGCAGTATTTT	CASSPLAVPDTQYF
.	TRBV11-2	TRBJ1-2	.	TGTGCCAGCAGCTCAGGGTATGGCTATGGCTACACCTTC	CASSSGYGYGYTF
.	TRBV4-3	TRBJ2-3	once	TGCGCCAGCAGCCAAGATTTAGGAGGGGGACAGATCACAGATACGCAGTATTTT	CASSQDLGGGQITDTQYF
TRBD2	TRBV3-1/TRBV3-2	TRBJ2-5	.	TGTGCCAGCTCCCTAGCGGGGGCCCAAGAGACCCAGTACTTC	CASSLAGAQETQYF